These 8 T cell receptor beta chains came from one sample sequenced in a study of blood T cell repertoires in COVID-19. TCRdb's table, derived via immunoSEQ multiplex PCR, lists solely in-frame clones and lacks some. Of fewer than 200,000 clones in the sample, 70% to 90% are singletons; the top ten hold 1.5% to 2%. Material: peripheral blood. These TCRs come from a man between 18 and 35 years old who had recovered from COVID-19.

V usage is TRBV6-5 and J usage is TRBJ1-4, with TRBD1 identical over 7 bases. Trimming removed 6 bases from V and 7 bases from J; junction bases left unmatched: 2. There are 12 residues in the CDR3. Germline CDR1 is MNHEY and CDR2 is SVGAGI. CDR3: CASSQGGEKLFF. In nucleotides, the CDR3 is TGTGCCAGCAGCCAGGGGGGTGAAAAACTGTTTTTT.

The chain joins TRBV24-1 to TRBJ2-1, with 8 bases lining up with TRBD2. The CDR3 is made up of 15 amino acids. CDR1 KGHDR and CDR2 SFDVKD come from the germline V gene. V was clipped by 4 bases and J by 8 bases; unmatched bases: 9. CDR3 in DNA: TGTGCCACCAGTGACCCCGGGACTAGTCTCGATGAGCAGTTCTTC. It translates to CATSDPGTSLDEQFF.

The chain couples TRBV6-5 to TRBJ2-2, with D unclear. CDR3 length: 14 residues. CDR1 and CDR2 from the germline V gene are MNHEY and SVGAGI. The germline V and J ends were trimmed by 6 bases and 1 base, with 9 bases remaining between them. CDR3 residues: CASSLEWNTGELFF. CDR3 nucleotides: TGTGCCAGCAGCCTAGAATGGAACACCGGGGAGCTGTTTTTT.

This clone was found a few times. The rearrangement links TRBV4-3 to TRBJ1-2; no clear D gene. The ends were cut back, 0 bases at V and 1 base at J, with 6 bases in the middle. The V gene's germline CDR1 is LGHNA and CDR2 YSLEER. This CDR3 has 14 amino acids. As DNA, the CDR3 is TGCGCCAGCAGCCAAGATAGAAATAACTATGGCTACACCTTC. Translating it yields CASSQDRNNYGYTF.

The rearrangement joins TRBV7-2 to TRBJ2-1, with TRBD2 identical over 12 bases. The CDR3 is made up of 19 amino acids. J was trimmed by 1 base and V by 5 bases; bases with no gene match: 12. The germline V gene encodes CDR1 SGHTA and CDR2 FQGNSA. The CDR3 reads CASSDTLAGGIVSYNEQFF. The CDR3 region has the DNA TGTGCCAGCAGCGACACTCTAGCGGGAGGGATAGTGTCCTACAATGAGCAGTTCTTC. The full variable domain, rest sourced from reference TRBV7-2 and TRBJ2-1, is GAGVSQSPSNKVTEKGKDVELRCDPISGHTALYWYRQSLGQGLEFLIYFQGNSAPDKSGLPSDRFSAERTGGSVSTLTIQRTQQEDSAVYLCASSDTLAGGIVSYNEQFFGPGTRLTVL.

This chain uses TRBV9 with TRBJ2-1; the match to TRBD2 covers 10 bases. Germline V lookup: CDR1 SGDLS, CDR2 YYNGEE. V shed 0 bases and J 10 bases; nucleotides not matched to a gene: 7. The CDR3 consists of 15 residues. The CDR3 sequence is CASSVDGLAGGEQFF. The CDR3 coding sequence is TGTGCCAGCAGCGTAGATGGATTAGCGGGAGGCGAGCAGTTCTTC.

J is TRBJ1-5 and V is TRBV28; 7 bases are a match to TRBD1. From germline, CDR1 is MDHEN and CDR2 SYDVKM. Trimming cost V 3 bases and J 7 bases; bases outside gene matches: 3. This CDR3 comprises 13 residues. CDR3 sequence reads: CASSFTQGQPQHF. The DNA for the CDR3 is TGTGCCAGCAGTTTCACACAGGGGCAGCCCCAGCATTTT.

The chain joins TRBV6-2 or TRBV6-3 to TRBJ2-7, with a tentative D call TRBD2 (6 bases). The CDR3 is made up of 17 amino acids. Germline V gene data show CDR1 as MNHEY and CDR2 as SVGEGT. The ends were cut back, 6 bases at V and 2 bases at J, with 23 bases in the middle. CDR3 in DNA: TGTGCCAGCAGCCACGGGGGACTCCTTCCGCTAGCCTACGAGCAGTACTTC. It is translated as CASSHGGLLPLAYEQYF.